The 21 T cell receptor beta chains reported below all come from one sample, sequenced in a study of cytomegalovirus exposure and HLA in healthy donors. PCR involved 60 Vbeta and 13 Jbeta primers. TCRdb's table, derived via immunoSEQ multiplex PCR, lists solely in-frame clones and lacks some. The repertoire holds roughly 100,000 clones, with about 75% as singletons. The sample taken for sequencing was PBMCs. These receptors were collected from a woman between 40 and 55 years old in good health and CMV-seronegative.

This clone has a handful of counts. The chain is built from TRBV7-3 and TRBJ2-4; maybe TRBD2 (6 bases). The CDR3 length is 14 residues. Trimming left V 5 bases short and J 1 base short, with 9 bases between. Germline assignment: CDR1 SGHTA and CDR2 FQGTGA. As DNA, the CDR3 is TGTGCCAGCAGCCATGGGGGGGCCAAAAACATTCAGTACTTC. Protein product: CASSHGGAKNIQYF. Based on the CDR3 plus reference TRBV7-3 and TRBJ2-4, the full variable domain is GAGVSQTPSNKVTEKGKYVELRCDPISGHTALYWYRQSLGQGPEFLIYFQGTGAADDSGLPNDRFFAVRPEGSVSTLKIQRTERGDSAVYLCASSHGGAKNIQYFGAGTRLSVL.

V usage is TRBV2 and J usage is TRBJ2-7, with 8 bases fitting TRBD1. This CDR3 comprises 15 residues. Germline lookup yields CDR1 SNHLY and CDR2 FYNNEI. With V trimmed by 5 bases and J by 6 bases, 12 bases remained unmatched. The CDR3 bases are TGTGCCAGCAGTCCGGACAGGGTTCGTTCGCTCGAGCAGTACTTC. It specifies CASSPDRVRSLEQYF.

With respect to this clone: An end of the junction differs from the germline gene, which may be a read error. The chain is built from TRBV28 and TRBJ2-4; 7 bases align to TRBD1. CDR1 and CDR2 (germline): MDHEN, SYDVKM. The CDR3 contains 13 residues. CDR3 residues: CASSFHGTVEFLF. DNA of the CDR3: TGTGCCAGCAGTTTCCACGGGACAGTTGAATTTTTGTTC.

The J gene is TRBJ2-3, the V gene TRBV6-5; 7 bases agree with TRBD2. This CDR3 is built from 15 residues. Losses at the gene ends were 6 bases for V and 3 bases for J; bases not matched to a gene: 9. Germline V gene data show CDR1 as MNHEY and CDR2 as SVGAGI. The CDR3 protein is CASRKGLAETDTQYF. DNA of the CDR3: TGTGCCAGCAGAAAAGGGCTAGCGGAGACAGATACGCAGTATTTT.

The chain carries TRBV10-3 and TRBJ2-3; 8 bases match TRBD1. Germline V gene sequence: CDR1 ENHRY, CDR2 SYGVKD. The CDR3 covers 16 residues. The ends lost 8 bases at V and 1 base at J; junction bases unmatched: 11. DNA of the CDR3: TGTGCCATCTCAAGGACAGGGATGAAGGGCACAGATACGCAGTATTTT. Translated, it gives CAISRTGMKGTDTQYF.

This clone was observed a single time. The rearrangement links TRBV27 to TRBJ2-2, with D tentatively TRBD1 (6 bases). Germline CDR1 is MNHEY and CDR2 is SMNVEV (reference sequence). There are 12 residues in the CDR3. V gave up 6 bases and J gave up 7 bases, with 9 bases separating them. The CDR3 nucleotides read TGTGCCAGCAGAGGGGGTGGCGGGGAGCTGTTTTTT. It yields the protein CASRGGGGELFF.

The chain links TRBV2 to TRBJ2-7; D is ambiguous. The CDR3 length is 14 residues. Trimming shortened V by 8 bases and J by 2 bases, and 16 bases separated the two germline ends. The germline CDR1 and CDR2 sequences are SNHLY and FYNNEI. The CDR3 DNA follows: TGTGCCAGCCAGTTCGACACTTCGACCTACGAGCAGTACTTC. Translation: CASQFDTSTYEQYF. The whole variable domain, remainder taken from reference TRBV2 and TRBJ2-7, is EPEVTQTPSHQVTQMGQEVILRCVPISNHLYFYWYRQILGQKVEFLVSFYNNEISEKSEIFDDQFSVERPDGSNFTLKIRSTKLEDSAMYFCASQFDTSTYEQYFGPGTRLTVT.

The rearrangement joins TRBV5-1 to TRBJ1-2; 7 bases are shared with TRBD1. The V and J ends lost 4 bases and 7 bases, in that order; junction bases with no gene match: 4. Germline lookup yields CDR1 SGHRS and CDR2 YFSETQ. The CDR3 totals 12 residues. CDR3 protein: CASSQQGSGYTF. CDR3 DNA: TGCGCCAGCAGCCAACAGGGGAGTGGCTACACCTTC.

J is TRBJ1-4 and V is TRBV15; D is undetermined. The CDR3 totals 15 residues. Trimming removed 4 bases at V and 3 bases at J, with 12 bases between. Per the germline V gene, CDR1 is LNHNV and CDR2 is YYDKDF (reference sequence). The CDR3 here is CATSIWASSNEKLFF. CDR3 in DNA: TGTGCCACCAGCATTTGGGCAAGTTCTAATGAAAAACTGTTTTTT.

The rearrangement uses TRBV28 and TRBJ2-1; D possibly corresponds to TRBD2 (5 bases). CDR3 length: 19 residues. The germline gives CDR1 MDHEN, CDR2 SYDVKM. V lost 2 bases, J lost 2 bases, and 22 bases lay in between. CDR3 coding DNA: TGTGCCAGCAGTTTACCCTCCTTGGAGAGGGTTGTTGCCTACAATGAGCAGTTCTTC. This encodes CASSLPSLERVVAYNEQFF.

The chain employs TRBV4-1 and TRBJ2-1, with TRBD2 identical over 9 bases. Unmatched junction bases numbered 5, after V lost 4 bases and J lost 4 bases. There are 15 residues in the CDR3. CDR1 and CDR2 (germline): MGHRA, YSYEKL. This CDR3 reads CASSLISGGYNEQFF. The CDR3 DNA sequence: TGCGCCAGCAGCCTTATTAGCGGGGGTTACAATGAGCAGTTCTTC.

V is TRBV19 and J is TRBJ1-6; no clear D. Deletions cut 8 bases from V and 3 bases from J, with 11 bases between. The length of the CDR3 is 14 residues. Per germline, CDR1 LNHDA and CDR2 SQIVND (reference sequence). The CDR3 here is CASREGIYNSPLHF. The CDR3 nucleotides are TGTGCCAGTCGCGAGGGTATCTATAATTCACCCCTCCACTTT.

V gene TRBV2 combines with J gene TRBJ2-7; TRBD2 might be the D (6 bases). This CDR3 has 12 amino acids. V shed 7 bases and J shed 1 base, with 8 bases lying between them. Germline CDR1 reads SNHLY; CDR2 reads FYNNEI. CDR3 in DNA: TGTGCCAGCACCGGGACTTCCTACGAGCAGTACTTC. It specifies CASTGTSYEQYF.

In DNA form, the CDR3 reads TGTGCCACCAGCAGCAAGGGGGGAGGGACTGAAGCTTTCTTT. Protein: CATSSKGGGTEAFF. The V call is TRBV15, the J call TRBJ1-1; possible D gene TRBD1, 6 bases. V shed 3 bases and J shed 5 bases, with 13 bases lying between them. The CDR3 consists of 14 residues. Germline V CDR1 and CDR2: LNHNV, YYDKDF (reference sequence). Complete variable domain (other parts from reference TRBV15 and TRBJ1-1): DAMVIQNPRYQVTQFGKPVTLSCSQTLNHNVMYWYQQKSSQAPKLLFHYYDKDFNNEADTPDNFQSRRPNTSFCFLDIRSPGLGDTAMYLCATSSKGGGTEAFFGQGTRLTVV.

The chain employs TRBV15 and TRBJ1-1, with TRBD1 matching 7 bases. The CDR3 spans 14 residues. Losses at the gene ends were 4 bases for V and 5 bases for J; bases not matched to a gene: 7. Germline values: CDR1 LNHNV, CDR2 YYDKDF (reference sequence). This CDR3 is CATSTDRVGTEAFF. Here the CDR3 DNA reads TGTGCCACCAGCACAGACAGGGTGGGGACTGAAGCTTTCTTT.

This clone was detected only a few times. The J gene is TRBJ1-1, the V gene TRBV4-3; TRBD1 matches at 9 bases. Germline values: CDR1 LGHNA, CDR2 YSLEER. The CDR3 runs 15 residues. J lost 1 base, V lost 3 bases, and 3 bases had no gene match. For the CDR3, the DNA is TGCGCCAGCAGCCAGACGGGACAGGGGAACACTGAAGCTTTCTTT. Translated, it gives CASSQTGQGNTEAFF.

The chain couples TRBV4-2 to TRBJ2-5; 9 positions agree with TRBD2. From germline, CDR1 is LGHNA and CDR2 YNFKEQ. The CDR3 extends over 17 amino acids. V shed 0 bases and J 6 bases; nucleotides not matched to a gene: 11. CDR3 region: CASSQDFLGTSIQTQYF. The CDR3 DNA follows: TGTGCCAGCAGCCAAGATTTTCTCGGGACTAGCATACAGACCCAGTACTTC.

To note about this clone: Sequence at one end of the junction differs from germline and may be a read error. V and J are TRBV7-7 and TRBJ1-3, with D uncertain. CDR1 and CDR2 from the germline V gene are SSHAT and FNYEAQ (reference sequence). The length of the CDR3 is 12 residues. The CDR3 DNA is TGTGCTAGCAGCCCCGTAGGAAACACCATATATTTT. Residues: CASSPVGNTIYF.

This clone was picked up a small number of times. The chain employs TRBV5-1 and TRBJ1-2; D uncertain. The V end was cut by 5 bases, the J end by 0 bases, with 11 bases between. This CDR3 has 14 residues. Germline V CDR1 and CDR2: SGHRS, YFSETQ. CDR3 DNA: TGCGCCAGCAGGGTGGAGCCGGCTAACTATGGCTACACCTTC. Translated, it gives CASRVEPANYGYTF.

The V gene is TRBV4-3, the J gene TRBJ2-7, with 8 bases lining up with TRBD1. The CDR3 consists of 13 residues. The germline gives CDR1 LGHNA, CDR2 YSLEER. V trimming: 4 bases; J trimming: 6 bases; junction bases outside the gene matches: 5. CDR3 residues: CASSRDRFSEQYF. In DNA, the CDR3 is TGCGCCAGCAGCCGGGACAGGTTCTCCGAGCAGTACTTC.

This chain uses TRBV2 with TRBJ1-1; 11 nucleotides align to TRBD1. This CDR3 is built from 18 residues. Germline V CDR1 and CDR2: SNHLY, FYNNEI. The ends lost 7 bases at V and 0 bases at J; junction bases unmatched: 13. CDR3 DNA sequence: TGTGCCAGCACCTCCCGGGACAGGGGGAATAATATGAACACTGAAGCTTTCTTT. Its protein product is CASTSRDRGNNMNTEAFF.